Following are 15 T cell receptor beta chains from one sample sequenced in a study of glioma-infiltrating T cells after dendritic cell vaccination. Produced via immunoSEQ multiplex PCR; TCRdb's table is partial and in-frame only. The top ten hold about a sixth of the sample, which has roughly 98,000 clones, just over 85% seen once. The material was blood, obtained before dendritic cell vaccination. The receptors were sampled from a human donor with glioblastoma.

This clone was detected only once. The V and J genes are TRBV5-1 and TRBJ2-7; 7 bases map to TRBD1. The CDR3 runs to 14 residues. J gave up 2 bases and V 0 bases, and 2 bases lay outside the gene matches. Germline V lookup: CDR1 SGHRS, CDR2 YFSETQ. The chain's CDR3 is CASSLEQGPYEQYF. The CDR3 nucleotides are TGCGCCAGCAGCTTGGAACAGGGGCCCTACGAGCAGTACTTC.

Comment on this clone: The junction and the germline gene differ at one end; a read error may be behind it. The chain carries TRBV18 and TRBJ1-1; D is uncertain. This CDR3 is 14 amino acids long. Germline V CDR1 and CDR2: KGHSH, LQKENI. CDR3 loop: CASSPLPVNIEAFF. As DNA, the CDR3 is TGTGCCAGCTCACCATTGCCCGTGAACATTGAAGCTTTCTTT.

The CDR3 sequence is CASSPERGGQYF. In DNA, the CDR3 is TGTGCCAGCAGTCCAGAGCGGGGGGGCCAGTACTTC. V is TRBV6-5 and J is TRBJ2-7; the match to TRBD2 covers 10 bases. Losses at the gene ends were 5 bases for V and 10 bases for J; bases not matched to a gene: 5. The V gene's germline CDR1 is MNHEY and CDR2 SVGAGI. This CDR3 has 12 residues.

This chain connects TRBV9 to TRBJ2-2; D unresolved. This CDR3 is 14 amino acids long. Germline-derived CDR1 and CDR2 are SGDLS and YYNGEE. The V and J ends lost 0 bases and 2 bases respectively, with 5 bases between them. CDR3 DNA sequence: TGTGCCAGCAGCGTAGTTCTAAACACCGGGGAGCTGTTTTTT. Protein sequence: CASSVVLNTGELFF.

The chain employs TRBV23-1 and TRBJ2-7; 13 positions match TRBD2. TRBV23-1 is reported as an ORF; its role is uncertain. V shed 2 bases and J 6 bases; nucleotides not matched to a gene: 7. The CDR3 length is 16 residues. The CDR3 region is CASSQIPGLAGVEQYF. CDR3 in DNA: TGCGCCAGCAGTCAAATCCCCGGACTAGCGGGAGTCGAGCAGTACTTC.

This rearrangement joins TRBV9 to TRBJ2-3; 7 bases agree with TRBD2. V lost 0 bases to trimming and J lost 2 bases; unmatched junction nucleotides: 6. The CDR3 extends over 16 amino acids. From germline, CDR1 is SGDLS and CDR2 YYNGEE. The CDR3 bases are TGTGCCAGCAGCGTAGTAGGGACTACTACCACAGATACGCAGTATTTT. This codes for CASSVVGTTTTDTQYF.

The chain has TRBV27 and TRBJ1-2, with TRBD1 identical over 7 bases. Germline values: CDR1 MNHEY, CDR2 SMNVEV (reference sequence). With 3 bases clipped from V and 4 bases from J, the junction kept 11 bases outside the gene matches. CDR3 length: 16 residues. In DNA form, the CDR3 reads TGTGCCAGCAGTTTGGAACCGGGACAGCTTTTCTATGGCTACACCTTC. Amino acids: CASSLEPGQLFYGYTF.

The genes are TRBV2 and TRBJ1-5; TRBD1 matches at 8 bases. V lost 6 bases to trimming and J lost 3 bases; unmatched junction nucleotides: 7. The CDR3 has 15 amino acids. The germline CDR1 and CDR2 sequences are SNHLY and FYNNEI. The CDR3 here is CASRPATGANQPQHF. CDR3 in DNA: TGTGCCAGCAGACCAGCGACAGGGGCCAATCAGCCCCAGCATTTT.

The chain joins TRBV29-1 to TRBJ1-2; 7 nucleotides line up with TRBD1. The CDR3 is 12 residues long. The germline V gene has CDR1 SQVTM and CDR2 ANQGSEA. The trim removed 4 bases at V and 3 bases at J, leaving 2 bases unmatched. CDR3 DNA: TGCAGCGTTGTTCAGGGGGACTATGGCTACACCTTC. Encoded protein: CSVVQGDYGYTF.

The chain is built from TRBV7-8 and TRBJ2-3; 12 nucleotides match TRBD2. CDR1 and CDR2 (germline): SGHVS, FQNEAQ. After removal of 1 base from V and 4 bases from J, the junction contained 0 bases not matched to a gene. The CDR3 length is 15 residues. CDR3 bases: TGTGCCAGCAGCTTAGGACTAGCGGGAGCAGATACGCAGTATTTT. Translation: CASSLGLAGADTQYF.

The rearrangement uses TRBV6-5 and TRBJ1-5, with TRBD1 as a possible D gene (6 bases). CDR1 and CDR2 (germline): MNHEY, SVGAGI. The CDR3 covers 14 residues. Trimming pared 7 bases from V and 3 bases from J, leaving 13 bases between. CDR3 loop: CASKRGYDNQPQHF. DNA of the CDR3: TGTGCCAGCAAGAGGGGGTATGACAATCAGCCCCAGCATTTT.

This clone was recorded only once. This chain uses TRBV18 with TRBJ2-7, with D uncertain. Trimming pared 3 bases from V and 0 bases from J, leaving 6 bases between. This CDR3 is 13 amino acids long. CDR1 and CDR2 (germline): KGHSH, LQKENI. The CDR3 bases are TGTGCCAGCTCACCTCCGAGCTCCTACGAGCAGTACTTC. Protein: CASSPPSSYEQYF.

The genes are TRBV4-1 and TRBJ2-1; 7 bases fit TRBD2. J was trimmed by 7 bases and V by 2 bases; bases with no gene match: 14. The length of the CDR3 is 17 residues. Germline-derived CDR1 and CDR2 are MGHRA and YSYEKL. The CDR3 reads CASSQYRGETRINEQFF. CDR3 coding DNA: TGCGCCAGCAGCCAATATCGGGGGGAAACTAGAATTAATGAGCAGTTCTTC.

The CDR3 sequence: CASSSFRQGRISGNTIYF. In nucleotides, the CDR3 is TGTGCCAGCAGCTCGTTCCGACAGGGGCGAATCTCTGGAAACACCATATATTTT. J is TRBJ1-3 and V is TRBV5-6; 8 bases match TRBD1. J gave up 0 bases and V 3 bases, and 11 bases lay outside the gene matches. The CDR3 totals 18 residues. Germline V gene sequence: CDR1 SGHDT, CDR2 YYEEEE. Based on the CDR3 plus reference TRBV5-6 and TRBJ1-3, the full variable domain is DAGVTQSPTHLIKTRGQQVTLRCSPKSGHDTVSWYQQALGQGPQFIFQYYEEEERQRGNFPDRFSGHQFPNYSSELNVNALLLGDSALYLCASSSFRQGRISGNTIYFGEGSWLTVV.

The chain links TRBV19 to TRBJ2-2; 7 bases fit TRBD2. The CDR3 contains 17 residues. V dropped 8 bases and J dropped 4; count of bases not matched to a gene: 16. From germline, CDR1 is LNHDA and CDR2 SQIVND (reference sequence). CDR3 bases: TGTGCCAGTGGGACCGTGCGGGAGACGGGCAGCACCGGGGAGCTGTTTTTT. Translating it yields CASGTVRETGSTGELFF.